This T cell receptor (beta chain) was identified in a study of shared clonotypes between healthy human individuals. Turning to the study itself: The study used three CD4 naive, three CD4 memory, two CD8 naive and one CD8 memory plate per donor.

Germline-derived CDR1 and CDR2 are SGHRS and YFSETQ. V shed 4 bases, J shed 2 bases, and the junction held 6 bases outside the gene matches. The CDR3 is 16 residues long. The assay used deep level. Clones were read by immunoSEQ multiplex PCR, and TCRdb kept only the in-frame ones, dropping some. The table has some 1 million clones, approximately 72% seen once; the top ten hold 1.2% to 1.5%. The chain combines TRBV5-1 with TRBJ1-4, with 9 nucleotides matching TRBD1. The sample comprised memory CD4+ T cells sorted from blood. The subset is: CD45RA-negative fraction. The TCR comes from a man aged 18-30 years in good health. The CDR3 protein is CASSPGQGYTNEKLFF. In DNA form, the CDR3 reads TGCGCCAGCAGCCCGGGACAGGGATATACTAATGAAAAACTGTTTTTT.